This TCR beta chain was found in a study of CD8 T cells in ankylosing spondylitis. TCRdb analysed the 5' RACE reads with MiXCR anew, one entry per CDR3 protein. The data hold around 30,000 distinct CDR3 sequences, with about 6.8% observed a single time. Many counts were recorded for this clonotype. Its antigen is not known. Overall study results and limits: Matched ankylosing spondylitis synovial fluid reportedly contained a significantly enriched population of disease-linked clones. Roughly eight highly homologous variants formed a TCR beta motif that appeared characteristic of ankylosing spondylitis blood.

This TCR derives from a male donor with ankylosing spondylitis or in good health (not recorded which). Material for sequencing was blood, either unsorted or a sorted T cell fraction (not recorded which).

The CDR3 DNA follows: TGCAGTGCTAGAGAAGAGGGAGGCAACTATGGCTACACCTTC. Residues: CSAREEGGNYGYTF. The V call is TRBV20-1, the J call TRBJ1-2; no clear D gene. CDR1 DFQATT and CDR2 SNEGSKA come from the germline V gene (reference sequence). This CDR3 is built from 14 residues. V was cut by 0 bases and J by 2 bases, with 10 bases left in between.